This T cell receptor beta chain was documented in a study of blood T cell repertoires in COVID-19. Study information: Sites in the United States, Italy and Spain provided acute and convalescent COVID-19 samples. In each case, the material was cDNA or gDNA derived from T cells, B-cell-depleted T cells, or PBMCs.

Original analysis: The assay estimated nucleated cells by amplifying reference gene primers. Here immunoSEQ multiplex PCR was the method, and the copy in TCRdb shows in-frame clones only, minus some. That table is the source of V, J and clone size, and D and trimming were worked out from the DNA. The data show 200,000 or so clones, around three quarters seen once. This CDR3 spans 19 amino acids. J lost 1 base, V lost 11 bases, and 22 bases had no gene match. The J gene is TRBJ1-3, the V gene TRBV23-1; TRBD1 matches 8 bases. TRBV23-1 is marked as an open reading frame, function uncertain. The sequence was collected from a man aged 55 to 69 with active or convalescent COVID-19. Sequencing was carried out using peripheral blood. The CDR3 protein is CARTGSIIRQGGSGNTIYF. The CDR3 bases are TGCGCCCGGACAGGGAGCATAATAAGGCAGGGGGGGTCTGGAAACACCATATATTTT.